This TCR beta chain emerged from a study of cytomegalovirus exposure and HLA in healthy donors (dated by TCRdb to 2016 to 2017). General notes on the study: In an earlier analysis of about 560 of the donors, 250 to 350 Gb of sequence data and roughly 100 million unique TCR beta sequences from about 179 million T cells were reported. About 280 gigabases of sequencing data and roughly 90 million unique TCR sequences were included in an early release covering about 700 HLA-typed donors. Of the roughly 410 genotyped donors, 70% to 90% were placed in the genetic ancestry cluster associated with self-reported Caucasian donors. The study aimed to test whether signatures of past pathogen exposure could be identified by cataloging public T cell receptors. The T cell repertoires of around 670 subjects were profiled by immunosequencing and related to cytomegalovirus serostatus. A separate validation cohort of approximately 130 different subjects was used in addition to the approximately 640-subject first cohort. The study combined high-throughput TCR immunosequencing, statistical association of individual TCRs with disease status, and machine learning to predict cytomegalovirus infection status. To study patterns of TCR occurrence, a later analysis re-analyzed previously published TCR beta repertoires from 500 to 850 donors and added high-resolution HLA genotyping. In the later analysis, no new phenotypic data were used to find candidate immune exposures; instead, reliance was placed on TCR beta sequences and their occurrence across donors. An earlier analysis of some 500 of the donors used high-throughput TCR beta sequencing to judge whether each TCR beta V gene segment behaved as functional or pseudogenic. Donor age, sex, ethnicity and CMV serostatus were compiled together with the repertoire data. A later genetic analysis used genome-wide SNP genotypes for about 65% of the 666 donors, treating that subset as a discovery cohort. Every repertoire in the discovery cohort had been generated on one and the same sequencing platform. Class I and class II HLA loci were covered by the typing at four-digit resolution. Typing coverage varied by locus: roughly 620-640 donors for A, B, C, DRB1 and DQB1; about 520 for DQA1; 600 to 610 for DPA1; 450 to 480 for DPB1. A handful of DR-DQ haplotypes were handled as single units for association and clustering because linkage in the cohort was strong. Among a few hundred genotyped donors of the cohort, an average of around 240,000 unique TCR beta nucleotide sequences were sequenced per donor, approximately 20% of them non-productive. The study at large found these results: Because HLA typing was unavailable for some donors at each locus, only the typed subset was used in association tests. According to a later analysis, most CMV-associated TCR beta chains appeared to be HLA-restricted, and the HLA associations seemed to be driven largely by CMV exposure. A later analysis reported that several top co-occurrence clusters appeared linked to parvovirus B19, influenza, CMV and Epstein-Barr virus. Presence/absence analyses assumed roughly uniform sequencing depth across donors, an assumption that may not hold. In vitro tests confirmed that a few of the cytomegalovirus-associated TCR beta chains recognize cytomegalovirus antigens. The study gave a list of 150 to 200 TCR beta chains associated with cytomegalovirus. Strong co-occurrence of HLA alleles, especially DR and DQ, made assigning TCR associations to individual alleles difficult. V-gene and J-gene trimming of TCR beta chains was associated with a missense DCLRE1C variant in a later genetic analysis, and the association was replicated in an independent cohort. Linkage disequilibrium might explain the correlated functional status among segregating V segments, but an unknown experimental factor could not be excluded. Only TCR beta chains were sequenced in this cohort, and the absence of alpha or paired-chain data limited detectable features. Most TCR sequences were observed very rarely across donors, whereas some public TCRs were present in many individuals. According to a later genetic analysis, donors in an Asian-associated ancestry cluster had fewer N-insertions in productive TCRs than the roughly 660-donor mean. Specific HLA alleles were associated with some 15,000 TCR beta sequences at a false discovery rate of 0.05 in a later analysis. Immune exposure information for the cohort was limited to CMV serostatus. A later analysis found that TCR association rates varied across HLA loci, with DRB1 alleles showing the most associated TCRs and HLA-C alleles the fewest. In an earlier analysis of more than 450 of the donors, most TCR beta V segments were observed in productive rearrangements about 90% or about 30% of the time, broadly matching IMGT annotations. The earlier analysis of about 600 of the donors excluded roughly 16 rarely observed V segments, including chromosome 9 orphons, because counts were too low. Cytomegalovirus status was reported to be diagnosed by the classifier with high specificity and sensitivity in both the original and validation cohorts. A further reported finding was that TCR beta sequences accurately predicted the HLA-A and HLA-B alleles for most subjects in the first cohort. A cluster of highly shared sequence variants was judged likely to represent a technical artifact of the sequencing pipeline. According to the authors, the approach could potentially be generalized to other disease states and immunological phenotypes. A later analysis found that HLA-associated TCR beta chains were more clonally expanded and had lower generation probabilities than equally common non-associated chains.

The cohort was made up of about 670 healthy bone marrow donors. All cohort members were sampled while nominally healthy, although unrecorded immune exposures were likely present. The donor tested CMV seropositive and was one of the 289 seropositive cohort members. A peripheral blood sample was provided by each donor, and peripheral blood mononuclear cells were used for TCR beta sequencing. Genomic DNA was extracted from the blood cell samples with the Qiagen DNeasy Blood Extraction Kit. Libraries were made using the immunoSEQ multiplex PCR assay. The multiplex PCR relied on a mix of 60 forward primers for TCR Vbeta segments and 13 reverse primers for TCR Jbeta segments. A multiplex PCR assay on genomic DNA amplified the CDR3 region of rearranged TCR beta genes. The Illumina HiSeq System was used to sequence the amplified TCR beta libraries as 87-base-pair reads. As for the authors' bioinformatics: Across the 600 to 700 repertoires, a later analysis counted 60 million to 90 million unique TCR beta chains, roughly 11 million of which were shared by at least two donors. Raw reads were error-corrected and collapsed into unique sequences with a nearest-neighbor algorithm that merged closely related sequences to remove PCR and sequencing errors. Alignment of CDR3 sequences to IMGT reference sequences was used to assign V, D and J gene segments. Each retained sequence needed at least a six-nucleotide match to both a V gene segment and a J gene segment. Rearrangements were classified as productive when the CDR3 lacked stop codons and remained in frame with V and J, and all other rearrangements were classified as non-productive. CDR3 was defined according to IMGT convention as the region running from the second conserved V-encoded cysteine to the conserved J-encoded phenylalanine. Sequences without an unambiguous match to a single V gene segment were excluded from the earlier analysis of several hundred of the donors. In an earlier analysis of approximately 590 of the donors, V segments were called functional above 56.7% productive rearrangements and were called segregating when the between-donor standard deviation exceeded 5%. A statistical classification framework was built to diagnose cytomegalovirus status from the catalog of TCR beta chain sequences. In a later analysis, V and J genes were assigned by comparing TCR nucleotide sequences against IMGT/GENE-DB human TR gene sequences. A later analysis assigned CDR3 sequences and most-parsimonious VDJ recombination scenarios with the TCRdist pipeline. In a later analysis, each TCR beta chain was defined by its CDR3 amino acid sequence together with its V-gene family, and reads lacking a unique V-gene family were excluded. In a later analysis, 450 to 600 highly shared, low-generation-probability nucleotide sequences were removed to address suspected cross-contamination and a sequencing artifact. In a later analysis, a clonal expansion index for each public chain was calculated from normalized within-repertoire ranks of inferred template counts. Generation probabilities in a later analysis came from a VDJ recombination model fitted to out-of-frame rearrangements, and those results were checked against IGoR. A later analysis scored TCR-TCR, TCR-HLA and TCR-CMV co-occurrence with hypergeometric tests, applying a repertoire-size bias correction to TCR pairs. In a later analysis, false discovery rates were estimated by permuting HLA or CMV assignments 20 times. In a later analysis, co-occurring TCRs were grouped using DBSCAN, with TCRdist sequence similarity added in when clustering inside HLA-allele-positive subsets. Repertoires with fewer than 30,000 or more than 120,000 public chains, plus five repertoires with anomalous nucleotide sharing, were excluded from co-occurrence clustering. This is the immuneACCESS table as TCRdb keeps it, with only in-frame sequences that have V and J called. A part of the clones is gone; compared with another copy, unresolved V genes explain less than half, and the rest is unexplained. That table supplies the V and J calls and clone size; D and trimming were determined from the DNA. The sample table lists 70,000 to 100,000 clones, under 80% of them with a count of one. The ten largest clones represent approximately 7% of the sample.

Turning to this clone: There is no known antigen for this receptor. An end of the junction does not agree with germline; a read error may underlie this.

The clonotype originates from a woman in her 50s in good health and CMV-seropositive. The source material was PBMCs.

At the DNA level, the sequence is TGTTCCAGCAGCTTAGCCATTGAAGCTTTCTTT. Its product reads: CSSSLAIEAFF. The chain couples TRBV7-9 to TRBJ1-1; the D gene assignment is ambiguous. Its CDR3 holds 11 amino acids, cysteine through phenylalanine. Of all the DNA, just the CDR3 is kept, 33 bases in frame from base 1. CDR1 SEHNR and CDR2 FQNEAQ were looked up in the germline V gene (reference sequence).